This T cell receptor (beta chain) appears in the sequencing data of a study of blood T cells in healthy people across ages. Overall study results and limits: PBMCs were not sorted, which prevented a conclusive comparison of naive versus antigen-experienced cells.

With each sample, at least 6 micrograms of total RNA were extracted. A note on this clonotype: Its antigen is not known. Its ends do not fully match the called genes, so a read error is possible.

CDR3 length equals 14 residues. The V gene's germline CDR1 is SNHLY and CDR2 FYNNEI. Using a J-beta primer mix together with a sample-barcoded 5' primer, a second PCR was run for roughly 7 to 11 cycles. A template-switch adaptor with 12 random nucleotides tagged each cDNA molecule. Each CDR3 protein is one row after TCRdb ran MiXCR on the 5' RACE reads. The sample lists some 1.5 million distinct CDR3 sequences; approximately 30% were seen once. The TCR sequence derives from a woman under 40 in good health. The material sequenced was blood. The chain has TRBV2 and TRBJ2-4, with D perhaps matching TRBD1 (6 bases). The CDR3 DNA follows: TGTGCCAGCACGGCTCCAGGGGACAAAAACGTTCAGTACTTC. Its protein is CASTAPGDKNVQYF.